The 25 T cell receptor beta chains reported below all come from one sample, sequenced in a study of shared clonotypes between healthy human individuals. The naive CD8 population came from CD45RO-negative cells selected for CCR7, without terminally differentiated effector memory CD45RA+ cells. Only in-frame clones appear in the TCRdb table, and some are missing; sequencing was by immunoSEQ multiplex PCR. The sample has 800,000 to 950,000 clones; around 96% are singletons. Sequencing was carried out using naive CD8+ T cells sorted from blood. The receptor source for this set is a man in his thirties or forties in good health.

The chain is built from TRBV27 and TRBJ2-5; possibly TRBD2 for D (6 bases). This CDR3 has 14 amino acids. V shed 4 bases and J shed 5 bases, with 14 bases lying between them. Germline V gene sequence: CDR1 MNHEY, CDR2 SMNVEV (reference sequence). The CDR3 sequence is CASSWAGSGETQYF. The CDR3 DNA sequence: TGTGCCAGCAGTTGGGCGGGGTCCGGGGAGACCCAGTACTTC.

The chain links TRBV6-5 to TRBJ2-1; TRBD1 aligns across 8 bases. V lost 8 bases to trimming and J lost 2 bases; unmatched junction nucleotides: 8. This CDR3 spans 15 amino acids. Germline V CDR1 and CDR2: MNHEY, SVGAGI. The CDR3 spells CASRQPGQAYNEQFF. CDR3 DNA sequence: TGTGCCAGCCGACAGCCGGGACAGGCCTACAATGAGCAGTTCTTC.

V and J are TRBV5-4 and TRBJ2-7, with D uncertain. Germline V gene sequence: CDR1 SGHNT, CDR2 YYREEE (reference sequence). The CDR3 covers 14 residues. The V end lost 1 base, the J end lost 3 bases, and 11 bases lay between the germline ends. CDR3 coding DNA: TGTGCCAGCAGCTTGAAGCCCGGGTTCTACGAGCAGTACTTC. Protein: CASSLKPGFYEQYF.

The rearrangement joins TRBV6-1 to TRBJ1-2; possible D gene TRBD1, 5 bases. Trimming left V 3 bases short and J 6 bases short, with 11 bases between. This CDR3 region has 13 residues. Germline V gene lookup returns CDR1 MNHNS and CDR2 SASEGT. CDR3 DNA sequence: TGTGCCAGCAGTGATACGACAGTTGATGGCTACACCTTC. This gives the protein CASSDTTVDGYTF.

The CDR3 sequence: CASSSLLGGSNTEAFF. In nucleotides, the CDR3 is TGTGCCAGCAGTTCCCTTCTCGGGGGGAGTAACACTGAAGCTTTCTTT. The chain joins TRBV28 to TRBJ1-1, with D possibly TRBD1 on 5 matching bases. Trimming pared 4 bases from V and 2 bases from J, leaving 17 bases between. The CDR3 consists of 16 residues. The V gene's germline CDR1 is MDHEN and CDR2 SYDVKM.

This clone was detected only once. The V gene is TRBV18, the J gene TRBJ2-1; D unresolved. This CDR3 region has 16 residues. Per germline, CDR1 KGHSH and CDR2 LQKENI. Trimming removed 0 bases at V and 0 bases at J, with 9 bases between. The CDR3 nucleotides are TGTGCCAGCTCACCACCCGAGCAAGTCTCCTACAATGAGCAGTTCTTC. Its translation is CASSPPEQVSYNEQFF.

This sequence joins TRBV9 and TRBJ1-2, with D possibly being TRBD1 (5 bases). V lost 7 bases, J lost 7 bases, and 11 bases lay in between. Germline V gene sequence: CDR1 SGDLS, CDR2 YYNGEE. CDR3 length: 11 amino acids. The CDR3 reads CASGAGFGYTF. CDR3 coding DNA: TGTGCCAGCGGGGCGGGATTTGGCTACACCTTC.

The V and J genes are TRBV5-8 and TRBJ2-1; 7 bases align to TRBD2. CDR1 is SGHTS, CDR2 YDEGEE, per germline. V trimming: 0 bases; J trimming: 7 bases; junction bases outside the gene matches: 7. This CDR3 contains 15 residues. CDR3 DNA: TGTGCCAGCAGCTTGGAGTGGGAGGGCCATAATGAGCAGTTCTTC. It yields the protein CASSLEWEGHNEQFF.

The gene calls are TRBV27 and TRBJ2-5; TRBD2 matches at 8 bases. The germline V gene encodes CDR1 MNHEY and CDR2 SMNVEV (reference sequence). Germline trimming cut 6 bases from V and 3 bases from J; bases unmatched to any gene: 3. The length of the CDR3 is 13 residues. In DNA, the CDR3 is TGTGCCAGCAGAACTAGCGGAGAAGAGACCCAGTACTTC. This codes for CASRTSGEETQYF.

The CDR3 DNA is TGTGCCAGCAGCCAGGGCAGGGCATATGGCTACACCTTC. Amino acid sequence: CASSQGRAYGYTF. This chain uses TRBV11-2 with TRBJ1-2; a weak D match, TRBD1 (5 bases). CDR3 size: 13 residues. Germline V gene lookup returns CDR1 SGHAT and CDR2 FQNNGV. V dropped 5 bases and J dropped 5 bases, with 12 bases sitting between them. Using reference TRBV11-2 and TRBJ1-2 for the parts outside the CDR3, the full variable domain is EAGVAQSPRYKIIEKRQSVAFWCNPISGHATLYWYQQILGQGPKLLIQFQNNGVVDDSQLPKDRFSAERLKGVDSTLKIQPAKLEDSAVYLCASSQGRAYGYTFGSGTRLTVV.

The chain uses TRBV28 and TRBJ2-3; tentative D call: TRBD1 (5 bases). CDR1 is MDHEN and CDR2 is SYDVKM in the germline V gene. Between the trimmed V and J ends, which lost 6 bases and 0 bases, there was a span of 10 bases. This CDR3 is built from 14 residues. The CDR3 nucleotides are TGTGCCAGCAGCCACGACAGTAGCACAGATACGCAGTATTTT. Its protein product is CASSHDSSTDTQYF. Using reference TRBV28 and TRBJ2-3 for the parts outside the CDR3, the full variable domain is DVKVTQSSRYLVKRTGEKVFLECVQDMDHENMFWYRQDPGLGLRLIYFSYDVKMKEKGDIPEGYSVSREKKERFSLILESASTNQTSMYLCASSHDSSTDTQYFGPGTRLTVL.

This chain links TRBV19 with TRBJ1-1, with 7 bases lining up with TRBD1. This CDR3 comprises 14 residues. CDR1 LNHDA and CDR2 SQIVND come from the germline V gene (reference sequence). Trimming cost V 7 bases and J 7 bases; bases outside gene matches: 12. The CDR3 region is CASKGQGQFDEAFF. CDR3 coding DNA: TGTGCCAGTAAGGGGCAGGGACAGTTCGATGAAGCTTTCTTT.

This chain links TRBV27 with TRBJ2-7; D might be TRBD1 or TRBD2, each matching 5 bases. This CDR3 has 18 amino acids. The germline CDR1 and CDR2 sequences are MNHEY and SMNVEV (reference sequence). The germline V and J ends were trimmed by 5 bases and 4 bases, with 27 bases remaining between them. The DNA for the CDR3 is TGTGCCAGCAGTCCACTAACGGAAGGTTTGGGGACCGTGTACGAGCAGTACTTC. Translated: CASSPLTEGLGTVYEQYF.

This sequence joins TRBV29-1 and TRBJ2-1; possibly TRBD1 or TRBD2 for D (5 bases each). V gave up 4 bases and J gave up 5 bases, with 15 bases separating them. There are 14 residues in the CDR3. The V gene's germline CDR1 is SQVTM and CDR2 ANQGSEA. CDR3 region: CSVVSLGTHNEQFF. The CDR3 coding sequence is TGCAGCGTTGTAAGCCTCGGGACCCACAATGAGCAGTTCTTC.

The CDR3 DNA sequence: TGCGCCAGCAGCTTGTATTTTAGCGGGATAAATGAGCAGTTCTTC. Protein product: CASSLYFSGINEQFF. V is TRBV5-1 and J is TRBJ2-1, with 8 bases identical to TRBD2. Germline lookup yields CDR1 SGHRS and CDR2 YFSETQ. This CDR3 region has 15 residues. V lost 1 base, J lost 7 bases, and 7 bases stayed unmatched.

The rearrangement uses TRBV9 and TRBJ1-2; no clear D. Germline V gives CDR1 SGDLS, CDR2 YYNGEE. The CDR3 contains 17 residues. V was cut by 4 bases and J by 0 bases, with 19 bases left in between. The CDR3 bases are TGTGCCAGCAGCCCAGATGGGCGCCTTAGGTCTAACTATGGCTACACCTTC. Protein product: CASSPDGRLRSNYGYTF.

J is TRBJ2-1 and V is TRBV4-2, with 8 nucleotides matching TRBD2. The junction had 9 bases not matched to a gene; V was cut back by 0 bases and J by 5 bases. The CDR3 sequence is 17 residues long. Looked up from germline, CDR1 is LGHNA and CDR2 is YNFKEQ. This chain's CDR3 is CASSQEGGTSGDNEQFF. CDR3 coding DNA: TGTGCCAGCAGCCAAGAGGGGGGTACTAGCGGAGACAATGAGCAGTTCTTC.

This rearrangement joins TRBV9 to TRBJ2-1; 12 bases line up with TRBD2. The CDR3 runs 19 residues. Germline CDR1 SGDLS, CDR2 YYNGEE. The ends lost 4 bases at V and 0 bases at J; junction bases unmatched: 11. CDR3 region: CASSPPSGRVWSSYNEQFF. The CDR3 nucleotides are TGTGCCAGCAGCCCCCCTAGCGGGAGGGTCTGGAGCTCCTACAATGAGCAGTTCTTC. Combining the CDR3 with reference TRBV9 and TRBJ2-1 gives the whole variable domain DSGVTQTPKHLITATGQRVTLRCSPRSGDLSVYWYQQSLDQGLQFLIQYYNGEERAKGNILERFSAQQFPDLHSELNLSSLELGDSALYFCASSPPSGRVWSSYNEQFFGPGTRLTVL.

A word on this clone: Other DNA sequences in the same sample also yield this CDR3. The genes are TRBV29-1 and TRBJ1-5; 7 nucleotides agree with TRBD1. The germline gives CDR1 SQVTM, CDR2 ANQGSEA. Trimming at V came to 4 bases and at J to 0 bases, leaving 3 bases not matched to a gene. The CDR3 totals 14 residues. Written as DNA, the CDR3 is TGCAGCGTTGGGACAGGCAATAGCAATCAGCCCCAGCATTTT. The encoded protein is CSVGTGNSNQPQHF.

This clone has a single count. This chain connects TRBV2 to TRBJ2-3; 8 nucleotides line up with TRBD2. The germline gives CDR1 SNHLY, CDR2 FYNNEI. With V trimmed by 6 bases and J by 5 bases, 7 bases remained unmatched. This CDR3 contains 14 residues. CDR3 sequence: CASRLSGRLDTQYF. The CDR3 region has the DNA TGTGCCAGCAGGCTAAGCGGGAGACTAGATACGCAGTATTTT.

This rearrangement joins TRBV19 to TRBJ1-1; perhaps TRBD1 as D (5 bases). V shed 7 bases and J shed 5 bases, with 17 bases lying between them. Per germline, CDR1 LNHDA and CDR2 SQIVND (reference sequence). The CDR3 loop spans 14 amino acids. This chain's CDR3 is CASTMVRGKTEAFF. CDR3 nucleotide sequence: TGTGCCAGTACCATGGTGAGGGGAAAAACTGAAGCTTTCTTT. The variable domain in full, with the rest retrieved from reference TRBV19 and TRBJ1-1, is DGGITQSPKYLFRKEGQNVTLSCEQNLNHDAMYWYRQDPGQGLRLIYYSQIVNDFQKGDIAEGYSVSREKKESFPLTVTSAQKNPTAFYLCASTMVRGKTEAFFGQGTRLTVV.

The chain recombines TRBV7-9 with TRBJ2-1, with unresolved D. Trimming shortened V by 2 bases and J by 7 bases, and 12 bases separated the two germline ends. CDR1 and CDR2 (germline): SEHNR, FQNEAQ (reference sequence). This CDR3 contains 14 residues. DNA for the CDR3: TGTGCCAGCAGCTTACTAACAGAAGATAATGAGCAGTTCTTC. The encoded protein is CASSLLTEDNEQFF.

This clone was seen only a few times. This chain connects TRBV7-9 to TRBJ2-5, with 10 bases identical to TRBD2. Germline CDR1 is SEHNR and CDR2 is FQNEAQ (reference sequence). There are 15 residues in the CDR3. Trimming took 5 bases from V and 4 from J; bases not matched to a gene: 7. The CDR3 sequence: CASSLTSGWGETQYF. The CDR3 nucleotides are TGTGCCAGCAGCCTGACTAGCGGGTGGGGAGAGACCCAGTACTTC.

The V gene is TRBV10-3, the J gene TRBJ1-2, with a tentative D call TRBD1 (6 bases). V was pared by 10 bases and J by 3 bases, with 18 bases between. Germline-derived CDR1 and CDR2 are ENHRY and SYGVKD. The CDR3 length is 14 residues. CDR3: CATQGGAFDYGYTF. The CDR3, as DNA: TGTGCCACACAGGGTGGTGCTTTCGACTATGGCTACACCTTC.

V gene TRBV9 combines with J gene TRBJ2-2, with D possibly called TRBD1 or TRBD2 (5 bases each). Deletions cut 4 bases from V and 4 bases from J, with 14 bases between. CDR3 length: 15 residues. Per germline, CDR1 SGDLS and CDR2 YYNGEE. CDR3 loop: CASSTAGTGTGELFF. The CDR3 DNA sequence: TGTGCCAGCAGCACCGCAGGGACGGGCACCGGGGAGCTGTTTTTT.